Below are 24 T cell receptor beta chains sequenced from a single sample in a study of T cells in Graves' hyperthyroidism and ophthalmopathy. The investigators amplified TCR beta CDR3 regions from RNA transcripts. The TCR CDR3 was amplified in a first-round RT-PCR using the HTBI primer set. MiXCR was run by TCRdb on the multiplex PCR reads, yielding one entry per CDR3 protein. The sample has around 600,000 distinct CDR3 sequences; approximately 14% are singletons. The sequencing input was blood. The receptor set was obtained from a woman aged 45-59 years with Graves' ophthalmopathy.

This clonotype was counted at least ten times. The V and J genes are TRBV7-2 and TRBJ2-7; a possible D gene is TRBD2 (5 bases). Germline CDR1 is SGHTA and CDR2 is FQGNSA. With 1 base removed from V and 4 bases from J, the gap between germline ends came to 11 bases. The CDR3 has 14 residues. The CDR3 sequence: CASSLEWRVYEQYF. The DNA for the CDR3 is TGTGCCAGCAGCTTAGAGTGGCGGGTTTACGAGCAGTACTTC. Together with reference TRBV7-2 and TRBJ2-7, the CDR3 gives the full variable domain: GAGVSQSPSNKVTEKGKDVELRCDPISGHTALYWYRQSLGQGLEFLIYFQGNSAPDKSGLPSDRFSAERTGGSVSTLTIQRTQQEDSAVYLCASSLEWRVYEQYFGPGTRLTVT.

This chain links TRBV4-2 with TRBJ2-1; 8 bases line up with TRBD2. CDR1 LGHNA and CDR2 YNFKEQ come from the germline V gene. The CDR3 totals 15 residues. Trimming took 2 bases from V and 6 from J; bases not matched to a gene: 6. The CDR3 spells CASSQYGGELNEQFF. In DNA, the CDR3 is TGTGCCAGCAGCCAATACGGGGGGGAGCTCAATGAGCAGTTCTTC.

This clonotype was counted at least ten times. The chain recombines TRBV28 with TRBJ2-7; D could derive from TRBD1 or TRBD2 (5 bases each). The V gene's germline CDR1 is MDHEN and CDR2 SYDVKM. V lost 4 bases and J lost 2, with 15 bases in between. The CDR3 has 15 residues. The CDR3 DNA reads TGTGCCAGCAGTTCCCCGGGACGACAAACCTACGAGCAGTACTTC. Its protein product is CASSSPGRQTYEQYF.

This clonotype showed up just a few times. This chain connects TRBV30 to TRBJ1-3, with unresolved D. Germline-derived CDR1 and CDR2 are GTSNPN and SVGIG (reference sequence). CDR3 length equals 12 residues. V dropped 2 bases and J dropped 3 bases, with 5 bases sitting between them. CDR3 residues: CAWSLRGNTIYF. DNA for the CDR3: TGTGCCTGGAGTCTCCGTGGAAACACCATATATTTT.

At least ten counts were recorded for this clonotype. The chain combines TRBV28 with TRBJ1-5; a possible D gene is TRBD1 (5 bases). The CDR3 loop spans 17 amino acids. Germline V lookup: CDR1 MDHEN, CDR2 SYDVKM. V gave up 6 bases and J gave up 0 bases, with 18 bases separating them. CDR3 nucleotides: TGTGCCAGCAGCTCCCTTGGGGCAGCATATAGCAATCAGCCCCAGCATTTT. The encoded protein is CASSSLGAAYSNQPQHF.

This clonotype was observed at least ten times. At one end, the junction sequence differs from germline, possibly due to a read error. The rearrangement uses TRBV2 and TRBJ2-5; TRBD2 is a possible D gene (7 bases). The CDR3 is made up of 16 amino acids. Per the germline V gene, CDR1 is SNHLY and CDR2 is FYNNEI. CDR3 protein: CASSERVARGGPRLNF. The DNA for the CDR3 is TGTGCCAGCAGTGAGAGGGTCGCAAGGGGGGGCCCCAGGTTGAACTTC.

This clonotype has at least ten counts. CDR3 sequence: CASSHYPLAVSSYEQYF. The CDR3 DNA is TGTGCCAGCAGCCATTACCCACTAGCGGTGAGCTCCTACGAGCAGTACTTC. V is TRBV7-2 and J is TRBJ2-7; the match to TRBD2 covers 8 bases. V lost 5 bases and J lost 0; bases outside the gene matches: 12. CDR3 length equals 17 residues. The germline gives CDR1 SGHTA, CDR2 FQGNSA.

J is TRBJ2-2 and V is TRBV29-1; D unresolved. CDR1 SQVTM and CDR2 ANQGSEA come from the germline V gene. Trimming cost V 2 bases and J 6 bases, with 13 bases left between them. The CDR3 covers 14 residues. In DNA, the CDR3 is TGCAGCGTTGAATTGGACCAGCAGTCCGGGGAGCTGTTTTTT. It yields the protein CSVELDQQSGELFF.

A note on this clonotype: It may be a read error: a sequence one base away is much more abundant. The chain links TRBV2 to TRBJ2-2; maybe TRBD2 (6 bases). From germline, CDR1 is SNHLY and CDR2 FYNNEI. This CDR3 region has 15 residues. This CDR3 reads CASLGWRRGTGGLFF. The CDR3 DNA follows: TGTGCCAGCTTAGGGTGGAGGCGGGGCACCGGGGGGCTGTTTTTT.

The chain couples TRBV25-1 to TRBJ1-1; weak D call: TRBD1 (5 bases). Per the germline V gene, CDR1 is MGHDK and CDR2 is SYGVNS. Trimming shortened V by 6 bases and J by 1 base, and 9 bases separated the two germline ends. The CDR3 is 13 residues long. The CDR3 region is CASRGLQNTEAFF. As DNA, the CDR3 is TGTGCCAGCAGGGGACTGCAGAACACTGAAGCTTTCTTT.

This clonotype was counted many times. The chain is built from TRBV20-1 and TRBJ2-3; TRBD1 might be the D (5 bases). The germline V gene has CDR1 DFQATT and CDR2 SNEGSKA (reference sequence). The CDR3 is 14 amino acids. The V gene lost 6 bases and the J gene lost 0 bases, with 13 bases spanning the gap. The CDR3 is CSAETETSTDTQYF. CDR3 nucleotides: TGCAGTGCCGAGACAGAAACTAGCACAGATACGCAGTATTTT.

This clonotype was found a few times. J is TRBJ2-5 and V is TRBV4-3; 8 bases are shared with TRBD2. This CDR3 comprises 16 residues. After removal of 1 base from V and 6 bases from J, the junction contained 10 bases not matched to a gene. Germline V gene lookup returns CDR1 LGHNA and CDR2 YSLEER. CDR3 DNA: TGCGCCAGCAGCCAAGGTGGCGGGGGGAAAGGCCAGACCCAGTACTTC. Its translation: CASSQGGGGKGQTQYF.

The chain uses TRBV10-2 and TRBJ2-1; 13 nucleotides match TRBD2. The CDR3 sequence is 19 residues long. J was trimmed by 6 bases and V by 8 bases; bases with no gene match: 19. CDR1 and CDR2 (germline): WSHSY, SAAADI. Written as DNA, the CDR3 is TGCGCCAGCGCCCTTTTCGAGACTAGCGGGAGGAGGCAGGGCAATGAGCAGTTCTTC. Protein product: CASALFETSGRRQGNEQFF.

This clonotype was detected ten times or more. The chain recombines TRBV7-8 with TRBJ2-2, with unresolved D. Germline CDR1 SGHVS, CDR2 FQNEAQ. V was pared by 7 bases and J by 0 bases, with 15 bases between. The CDR3 has 16 residues. In nucleotides, the CDR3 is TGTGCCAGCATCACGGACGGTTGGGCGAACACCGGGGAGCTGTTTTTT. Translation: CASITDGWANTGELFF.

The chain uses TRBV5-1 and TRBJ2-7; the match to TRBD2 covers 8 bases. The CDR3 extends over 17 amino acids. Looked up from germline, CDR1 is SGHRS and CDR2 is YFSETQ. The junction had 8 bases not matched to a gene; V was cut back by 0 bases and J by 0 bases. Here the CDR3 reads CASSLALAGGFSYEQYF. The CDR3 bases are TGCGCCAGCAGCTTGGCTCTCGCGGGAGGCTTCTCCTACGAGCAGTACTTC.

This clonotype was counted many times. The chain joins TRBV12-3 or TRBV12-4 to TRBJ2-3; TRBD1 agrees at 8 bases. CDR3 length: 14 residues. V dropped 6 bases and J dropped 2; count of bases not matched to a gene: 4. CDR3 in amino acids: CASSGTGDTDTQYF. The CDR3 DNA reads TGTGCCAGCAGCGGGACAGGTGACACAGATACGCAGTATTTT.

In its sample, this clonotype was seen many times. The chain recombines TRBV14 with TRBJ1-6; the match to TRBD1 covers 7 bases. Germline CDR1 and CDR2: SGHDN and FVKESK. Germline trimming cut 7 bases from V and 10 bases from J; bases unmatched to any gene: 7. The CDR3 length is 13 residues. The CDR3 DNA reads as TGTGCCAGCAACCCAGGGGGGTACTCACCCCTCCACTTT. It codes for CASNPGGYSPLHF.

Only a few counts were recorded for this clonotype. This chain joins TRBV29-1 and TRBJ2-7, with D hard to call. V was pared by 6 bases and J by 2 bases, with 14 bases between. The germline gives CDR1 SQVTM, CDR2 ANQGSEA. The CDR3 length is 13 residues. For the CDR3, the DNA is TGCAGCGTCGTCCTCGGAGTTCCCTACGAGCAGTACTTC. It yields the protein CSVVLGVPYEQYF.

This clonotype appeared a few times. The CDR3 bases are TGTGCCAGCAGCTTAATCGCCGGGAGCCCGGATCAGTACTTC. It encodes CASSLIAGSPDQYF. This sequence joins TRBV7-3 and TRBJ2-4; D is perhaps TRBD2 (6 bases). Germline loops: CDR1 SGHTA, CDR2 FQGTGA. V was clipped by 1 base and J by 12 bases, with 16 bases between them. The length of the CDR3 is 14 residues.

This clonotype was picked up many times. The V and J genes are TRBV7-2 and TRBJ1-5; TRBD1 is a possible D gene (5 bases). The CDR3 is 14 amino acids. Trimming left V 0 bases short and J 9 bases short, with 12 bases between. CDR1 is SGHTA and CDR2 is FQGNSA in the germline V gene. The CDR3 nucleotides are TGTGCCAGCAGCTTAGCGAACTATCAGGGGCCCCAGCATTTT. Protein: CASSLANYQGPQHF.

On this clonotype: A much bigger clone sits one base away, suggesting this may be a read error. The rearrangement links TRBV10-3 to TRBJ1-1; D is perhaps TRBD1 (5 bases). Germline CDR1 ENHRY, CDR2 SYGVKD. This CDR3 spans 13 amino acids. CDR3 bases: TGTGCCATCACCAAAGACAGATCCACTGAAGTTTTCTTT. This gives the protein CAITKDRSTEVFF.

This clonotype came up many times. The V gene is TRBV11-2, the J gene TRBJ1-2; a weak D match, TRBD1 (6 bases). V was pared by 1 base and J by 8 bases, with 17 bases between. Germline CDR1 and CDR2: SGHAT and FQNNGV. There are 15 residues in the CDR3. The CDR3 nucleotides are TGTGCCAGCAGCTTAGCCCCGCCAGGGAGGGGGGGCTACACCTTC. Encoded protein: CASSLAPPGRGGYTF.

This clonotype came up many times. The chain recombines TRBV4-3 with TRBJ2-7, with D possibly being TRBD2 (6 bases). The CDR3 has 15 residues. The germline V gene has CDR1 LGHNA and CDR2 YSLEER. V was pared by 1 base and J by 3 bases, with 13 bases between. CDR3 sequence: CASSQVAVSNYEQYF. CDR3 DNA sequence: TGCGCCAGCAGCCAAGTAGCGGTCAGCAACTACGAGCAGTACTTC.

This clonotype turned up a few times. The DNA for the CDR3 is TGTGCCAGCAGCCAAGGGAGGGAGCTGAAGACCCAGTACTTC. This translates into CASSQGRELKTQYF. The V gene is TRBV3-1, the J gene TRBJ2-5, with D possibly being TRBD2 (6 bases). V was cut by 1 base and J by 6 bases, with 12 bases left in between. This CDR3 is built from 14 residues. Per germline, CDR1 LGHDT and CDR2 YNNKEL (reference sequence).